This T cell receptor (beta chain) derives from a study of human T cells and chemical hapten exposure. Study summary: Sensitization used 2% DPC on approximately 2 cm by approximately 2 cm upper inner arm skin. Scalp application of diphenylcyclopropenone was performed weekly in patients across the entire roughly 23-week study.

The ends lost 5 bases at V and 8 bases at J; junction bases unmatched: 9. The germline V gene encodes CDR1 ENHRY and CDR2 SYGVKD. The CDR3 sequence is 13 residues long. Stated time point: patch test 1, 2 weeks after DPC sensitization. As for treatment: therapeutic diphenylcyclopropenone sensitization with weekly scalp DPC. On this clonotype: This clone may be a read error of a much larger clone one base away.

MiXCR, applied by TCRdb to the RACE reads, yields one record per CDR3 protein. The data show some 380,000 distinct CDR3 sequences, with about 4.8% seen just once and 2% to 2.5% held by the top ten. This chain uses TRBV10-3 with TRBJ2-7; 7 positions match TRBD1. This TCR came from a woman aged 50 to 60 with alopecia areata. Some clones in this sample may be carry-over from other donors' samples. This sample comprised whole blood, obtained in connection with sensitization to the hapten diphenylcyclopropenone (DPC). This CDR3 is CAISFDRVSKQYF. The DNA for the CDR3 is TGTGCCATCAGTTTCGACAGGGTATCCAAGCAGTACTTC.